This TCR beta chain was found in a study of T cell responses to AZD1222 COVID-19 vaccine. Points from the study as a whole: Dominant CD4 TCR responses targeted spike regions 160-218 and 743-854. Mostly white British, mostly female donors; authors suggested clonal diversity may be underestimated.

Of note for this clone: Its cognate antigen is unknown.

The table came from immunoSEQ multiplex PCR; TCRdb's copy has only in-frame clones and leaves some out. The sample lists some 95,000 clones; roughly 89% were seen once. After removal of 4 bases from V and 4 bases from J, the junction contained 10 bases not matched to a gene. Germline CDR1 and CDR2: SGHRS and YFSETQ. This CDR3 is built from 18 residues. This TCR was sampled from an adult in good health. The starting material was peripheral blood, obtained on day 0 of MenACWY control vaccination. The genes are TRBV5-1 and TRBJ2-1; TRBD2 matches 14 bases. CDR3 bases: TGCGCCAGCAGCGACGGGACTAGCGGGGGTCGGCGATACAATGAGCAGTTCTTC. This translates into CASSDGTSGGRRYNEQFF. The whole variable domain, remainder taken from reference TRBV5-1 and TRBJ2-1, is KAGVTQTPRYLIKTRGQQVTLSCSPISGHRSVSWYQQTPGQGLQFLFEYFSETQRNKGNFPGRFSGRQFSNSRSEMNVSTLELGDSALYLCASSDGTSGGRRYNEQFFGPGTRLTVL.